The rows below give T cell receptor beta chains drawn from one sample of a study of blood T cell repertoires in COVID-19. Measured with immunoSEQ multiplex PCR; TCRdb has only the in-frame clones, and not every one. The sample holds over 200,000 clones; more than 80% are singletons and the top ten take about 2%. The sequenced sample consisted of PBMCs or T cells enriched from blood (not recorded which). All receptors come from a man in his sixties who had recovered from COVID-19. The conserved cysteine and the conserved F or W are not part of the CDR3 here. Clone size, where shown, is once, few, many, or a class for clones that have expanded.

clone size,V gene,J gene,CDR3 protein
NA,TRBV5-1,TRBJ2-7,ASSPRGSSYEQY
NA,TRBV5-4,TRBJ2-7,ASSLDVRPHYEQY
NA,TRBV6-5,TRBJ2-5,ASSSGATQY
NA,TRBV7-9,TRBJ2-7,ASSTARKSPGQGTYEQY
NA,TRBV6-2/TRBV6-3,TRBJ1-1,ASSTDRTTEAF
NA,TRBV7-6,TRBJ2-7,ASSSVPDRVIYEQY
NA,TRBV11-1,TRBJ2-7,ASSSALQNYEQY
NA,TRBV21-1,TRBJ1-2,ASSNNRGDGYT
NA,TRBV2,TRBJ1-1,ASRGDRGLNTEAF
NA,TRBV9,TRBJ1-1,ASSVATGDEAF
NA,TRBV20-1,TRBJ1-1,SARDEGEAF
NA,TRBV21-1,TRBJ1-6,ASSKERRGSDSYNSPLH
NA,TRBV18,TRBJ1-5,ASSQGGDQPQH
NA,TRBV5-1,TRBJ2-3,ASSLVVSGNTDTQY
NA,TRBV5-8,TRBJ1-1,ASSSAGTDTEAF
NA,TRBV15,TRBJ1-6,ATSKKRGQGASSPLH
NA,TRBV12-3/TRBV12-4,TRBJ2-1,ASSSQREQF
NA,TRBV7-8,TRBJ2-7,ASSLGTGGPYEQY
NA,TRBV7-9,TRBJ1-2,ASSPRVANYGYT
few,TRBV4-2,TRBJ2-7,ASSQELAQTYEQY
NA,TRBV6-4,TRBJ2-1,ASSALGLAKGEQF
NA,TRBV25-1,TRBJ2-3,ASRGAFPDTQY
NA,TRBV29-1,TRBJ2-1,SVEDATGFDNEQF
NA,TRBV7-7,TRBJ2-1,ASSRTSGSYNEQF
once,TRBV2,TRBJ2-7,ASSPGREQY
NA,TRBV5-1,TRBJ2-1,ASSSGLFSDSSYNEQF
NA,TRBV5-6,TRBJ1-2,ASSVRYRGLHGYT
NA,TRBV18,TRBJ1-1,ASSPGGSRLEAF
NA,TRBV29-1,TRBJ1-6,SVGRGPDSPLH
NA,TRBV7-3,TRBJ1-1,ASSPGRGNTEAF
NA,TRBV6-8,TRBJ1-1,ASSPRTGQDTEAF
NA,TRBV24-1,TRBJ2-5,ATSEQGVPQETQY
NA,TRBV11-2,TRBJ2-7,ASSSMTSGGVEQY
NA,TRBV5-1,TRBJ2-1,ASSLAGEPYNEQF
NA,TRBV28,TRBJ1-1,ASSFTGGAF
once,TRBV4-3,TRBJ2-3,ASSQDTGRTDTQY
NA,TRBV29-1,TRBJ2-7,SVGPAGGIYEQY
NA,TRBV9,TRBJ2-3,ASSVYRSDTQY
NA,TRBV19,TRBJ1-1,ASSLLGQLNTEAF
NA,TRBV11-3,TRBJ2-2,ASSSRTNTGELF
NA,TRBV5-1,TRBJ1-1,ASSLGGGASILDEAF
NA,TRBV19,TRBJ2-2,ASSMGSGGANTGELF
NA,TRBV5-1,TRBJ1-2,ASRPGQGRNLYGYT
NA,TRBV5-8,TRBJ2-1,ASSQEAGRF
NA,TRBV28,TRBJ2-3,ASSFPGLAGDTQY
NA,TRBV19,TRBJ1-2,ASRNRQGSEAHGYT
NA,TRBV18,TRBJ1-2,ASSPQGQTNYGYT
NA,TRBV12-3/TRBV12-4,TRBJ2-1,ASSGTRTGEQF
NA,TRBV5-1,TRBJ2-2,ASSPEGGSFTGELF
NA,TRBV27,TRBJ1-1,ASSLNRGGTEAF
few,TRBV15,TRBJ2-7,ATSRGQEYEQY